Following are 9 T cell receptor beta chains from one sample sequenced in a study of CD8+CD57+ T cells in acquired aplastic anemia. All patients picked for sequencing had shown, by flow cytometry, an expansion of CD8+CD57+ cells. Profiling that covered TCR beta VDJ and CDR3 relied on genomic DNA as its template. TCRdb called the reads again in MiXCR, with one record for every CDR3 protein. This sample has 200,000 to 250,000 distinct CDR3 sequences, with roughly 50% found just once. The sample was sorted CD4+, CD8+, or CD8+CD57+ T cells (not recorded which) from PBMCs. The receptors derive from a human donor with aplastic anemia.

The rearrangement joins TRBV2 to TRBJ2-2; 9 bases are a match to TRBD1. Germline CDR1 is SNHLY and CDR2 is FYNNEI. The CDR3 loop spans 16 amino acids. J was trimmed by 1 base and V by 8 bases; bases with no gene match: 8. The DNA for the CDR3 is TGTGCCAGCCGGGACAGGGAGATACAGAACACCGGGGAGCTGTTTTTT. Protein sequence: CASRDREIQNTGELFF.

At least ten counts were recorded for this clonotype. CDR3 DNA sequence: TGTGCCAGCAGCCAAGCGGGAAAGGGGACTGAAGCTTTCTTT. Its protein is CASSQAGKGTEAFF. The chain uses TRBV3-1 and TRBJ1-1; maybe TRBD1 (5 bases). Trimming took 1 base from V and 5 from J, leaving 11 bases between them. From germline, CDR1 is LGHDT and CDR2 YNNKEL (reference sequence). This CDR3 is 14 amino acids long.

Note on this clonotype: This is likely a read error, given that the CDR3 carries no conserved phenylalanine or tryptophan at its end. The rearrangement joins TRBV7-8 to TRBJ1-3; the match to TRBD1 covers 9 bases. The CDR3 contains 15 residues. V shed 2 bases, J shed 4 bases, and the junction held 3 bases outside the gene matches. Germline lookup yields CDR1 SGHVS and CDR2 FQNEAQ. CDR3 region: CASSLMGQGGNTIYS. CDR3 sequence (DNA): TGTGCCAGCAGCTTAATGGGACAGGGAGGAAACACCATATATTCT.

The chain carries TRBV2 and TRBJ2-5; perhaps TRBD1 as D (6 bases). Germline CDR1 SNHLY, CDR2 FYNNEI. The CDR3 covers 15 residues. The germline V and J ends were trimmed by 3 bases and 10 bases, with 21 bases remaining between them. The CDR3 DNA follows: TGTGCCAGCAGTGATAAGAACAGGGTAGAACAGATCCAGTACTTC. Its protein is CASSDKNRVEQIQYF.

Many counts were recorded for this clonotype. The chain carries TRBV5-1 and TRBJ1-2; possibly TRBD1 for D (6 bases). This CDR3 has 15 residues. The germline V gene encodes CDR1 SGHRS and CDR2 YFSETQ. V shed 4 bases and J shed 5 bases, with 18 bases lying between them. DNA for the CDR3: TGCGCCAGCAGCATAACAGGGCAACCCCTATATGGCTACACCTTC. This codes for CASSITGQPLYGYTF.

In this sample, this clonotype turned up many times. CDR3 DNA: TGTGCCAGCAGTGAAGTAGGGGGGGGGCCCAGAGAGCAGTACTTC. As protein: CASSEVGGGPREQYF. The chain couples TRBV2 to TRBJ2-7; possible D gene TRBD2, 7 bases. The CDR3 loop spans 15 amino acids. CDR1 is SNHLY and CDR2 is FYNNEI in the germline V gene. V dropped 1 base and J dropped 7 bases, with 17 bases sitting between them.

The chain recombines TRBV5-4 with TRBJ2-7; TRBD1 aligns across 9 bases. Trimming took 4 bases from V and 7 from J; bases not matched to a gene: 12. Germline lookup yields CDR1 SGHNT and CDR2 YYREEE (reference sequence). The CDR3 length is 15 residues. The CDR3 is CASSITGGGFNEQYF. CDR3 DNA sequence: TGTGCCAGCAGCATAACAGGGGGCGGGTTCAATGAGCAGTACTTC.

Points on this clonotype: With a much larger clone just one base away, this may be a read error. The V gene is TRBV3-1, the J gene TRBJ2-3; no clear D gene. The CDR3 contains 13 residues. The V gene's germline CDR1 is LGHDT and CDR2 YNNKEL (reference sequence). In DNA, the CDR3 is TGTGCCGGCAGCCAATTAGGCACAGATACGCAGTATTTT. It is translated as CAGSQLGTDTQYF.

The gene calls are TRBV7-2 and TRBJ1-5; D call uncertain. Trimming cost V 1 base and J 8 bases, with 12 bases left between them. The germline V gene encodes CDR1 SGHTA and CDR2 FQGNSA. The CDR3 totals 14 residues. Here the CDR3 reads CASSLGRGGEPQHF. In nucleotides, the CDR3 is TGTGCCAGCAGCTTAGGGCGAGGTGGGGAGCCCCAGCATTTT.